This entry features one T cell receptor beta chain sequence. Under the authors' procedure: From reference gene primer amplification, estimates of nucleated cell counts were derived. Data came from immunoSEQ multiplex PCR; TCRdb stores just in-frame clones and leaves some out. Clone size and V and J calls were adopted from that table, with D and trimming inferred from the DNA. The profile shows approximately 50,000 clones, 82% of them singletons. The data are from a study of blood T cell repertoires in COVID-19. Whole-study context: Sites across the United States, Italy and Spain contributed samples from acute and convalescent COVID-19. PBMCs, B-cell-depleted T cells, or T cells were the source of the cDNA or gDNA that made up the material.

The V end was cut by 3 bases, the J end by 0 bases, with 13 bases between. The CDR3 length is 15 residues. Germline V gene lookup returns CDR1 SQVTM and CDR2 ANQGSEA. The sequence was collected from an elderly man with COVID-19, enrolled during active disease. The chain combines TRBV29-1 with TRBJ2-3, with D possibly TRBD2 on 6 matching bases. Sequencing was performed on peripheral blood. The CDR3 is CSVDGGARSTDTQYF. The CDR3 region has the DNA TGCAGCGTTGATGGCGGGGCCAGGAGCACAGATACGCAGTATTTT.